The present T cell receptor (beta chain) was sequenced within a study of early T cells in non-severe SARS-CoV-2 infection. Looking at the study overall: Chains were unpaired, as sequencing was done on bulk RNA from unsorted whole blood.

On this clonotype itself: Its antigen is unknown.

V was pared by 8 bases and J by 6 bases, with 14 bases between. This CDR3 has 13 residues. From germline, CDR1 is LNHDA and CDR2 SQIVND (reference sequence). In the library, individual cDNA molecules carried attached unique molecular identifiers. TCRdb independently ran MiXCR on the 5' RACE reads; one entry per CDR3 protein. The table records about 98,000 distinct CDR3 sequences, about 10% of them present only once. Findings of the study overall: The study's VDJdb matching favored anti-spike CD8 responses and missed private and CD4 specificities.

V usage is TRBV19 and J usage is TRBJ2-1; TRBD1 is a possible D gene (6 bases). Sample: whole blood. This TCR derives from an adult who was a healthcare worker with PCR-confirmed SARS-CoV-2 infection or an uninfected control (not recorded which). This CDR3 is CASGGFWANEQFF. The CDR3 nucleotides are TGTGCCAGTGGGGGCTTTTGGGCCAATGAGCAGTTCTTC.